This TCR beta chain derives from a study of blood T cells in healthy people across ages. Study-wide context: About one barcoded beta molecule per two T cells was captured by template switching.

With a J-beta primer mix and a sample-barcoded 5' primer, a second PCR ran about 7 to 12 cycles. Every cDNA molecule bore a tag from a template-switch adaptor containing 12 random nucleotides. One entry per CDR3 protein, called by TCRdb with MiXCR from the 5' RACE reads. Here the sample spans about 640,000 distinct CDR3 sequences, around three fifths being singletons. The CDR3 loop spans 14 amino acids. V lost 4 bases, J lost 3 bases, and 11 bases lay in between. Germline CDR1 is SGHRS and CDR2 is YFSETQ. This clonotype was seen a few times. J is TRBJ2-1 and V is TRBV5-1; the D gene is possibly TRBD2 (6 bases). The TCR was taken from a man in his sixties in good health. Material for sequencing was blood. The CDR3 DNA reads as TGCGCCAGCAGCGGAACGACTAGCTACAATGAGCAGTTCTTC. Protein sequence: CASSGTTSYNEQFF. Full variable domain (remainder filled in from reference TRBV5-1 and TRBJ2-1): KAGVTQTPRYLIKTRGQQVTLSCSPISGHRSVSWYQQTPGQGLQFLFEYFSETQRNKGNFPGRFSGRQFSNSRSEMNVSTLELGDSALYLCASSGTTSYNEQFFGPGTRLTVL.